This T cell receptor beta chain is from a study of T cells in Graves' hyperthyroidism and ophthalmopathy. Study-level background: Blood was drawn when the patient was first diagnosed and still untreated. Study-wide results and limits: Most thyroid-expanded clonotypes above 0.001 were also found in blood.

RNA transcripts yielded amplified TCR beta CDR3 regions. An initial round of RT-PCR targeting the TCR CDR3 relied on the HTBI primer set. TCRdb passed the multiplex PCR reads through MiXCR, listing each CDR3 protein once. The profile shows about 510,000 distinct CDR3 sequences, 14% of them singletons. The CDR3 runs to 16 residues. In germline, CDR1 is LGHDT, CDR2 YNNKEL (reference sequence). V was clipped by 1 base and J by 0 bases; unmatched bases: 4. This clonotype appeared many times. Its antigen is still unknown. The sequence was collected from a woman in her thirties or forties with Graves' hyperthyroidism. The sample taken for sequencing was blood. The gene calls are TRBV3-1 and TRBJ1-1, with 8 bases identical to TRBD1. CDR3 sequence reads: CASSQGTGILNTEAFF. CDR3 bases: TGTGCCAGCAGCCAAGGGACAGGGATACTGAACACTGAAGCTTTCTTT. The full variable domain, its missing parts supplied by reference TRBV3-1 and TRBJ1-1, is DTAVSQTPKYLVTQMGNDKSIKCEQNLGHDTMYWYKQDSKKFLKIMFSYNNKELIINETVPNRFSPKSPDKAHLNLHINSLELGDSAVYFCASSQGTGILNTEAFFGQGTRLTVV.